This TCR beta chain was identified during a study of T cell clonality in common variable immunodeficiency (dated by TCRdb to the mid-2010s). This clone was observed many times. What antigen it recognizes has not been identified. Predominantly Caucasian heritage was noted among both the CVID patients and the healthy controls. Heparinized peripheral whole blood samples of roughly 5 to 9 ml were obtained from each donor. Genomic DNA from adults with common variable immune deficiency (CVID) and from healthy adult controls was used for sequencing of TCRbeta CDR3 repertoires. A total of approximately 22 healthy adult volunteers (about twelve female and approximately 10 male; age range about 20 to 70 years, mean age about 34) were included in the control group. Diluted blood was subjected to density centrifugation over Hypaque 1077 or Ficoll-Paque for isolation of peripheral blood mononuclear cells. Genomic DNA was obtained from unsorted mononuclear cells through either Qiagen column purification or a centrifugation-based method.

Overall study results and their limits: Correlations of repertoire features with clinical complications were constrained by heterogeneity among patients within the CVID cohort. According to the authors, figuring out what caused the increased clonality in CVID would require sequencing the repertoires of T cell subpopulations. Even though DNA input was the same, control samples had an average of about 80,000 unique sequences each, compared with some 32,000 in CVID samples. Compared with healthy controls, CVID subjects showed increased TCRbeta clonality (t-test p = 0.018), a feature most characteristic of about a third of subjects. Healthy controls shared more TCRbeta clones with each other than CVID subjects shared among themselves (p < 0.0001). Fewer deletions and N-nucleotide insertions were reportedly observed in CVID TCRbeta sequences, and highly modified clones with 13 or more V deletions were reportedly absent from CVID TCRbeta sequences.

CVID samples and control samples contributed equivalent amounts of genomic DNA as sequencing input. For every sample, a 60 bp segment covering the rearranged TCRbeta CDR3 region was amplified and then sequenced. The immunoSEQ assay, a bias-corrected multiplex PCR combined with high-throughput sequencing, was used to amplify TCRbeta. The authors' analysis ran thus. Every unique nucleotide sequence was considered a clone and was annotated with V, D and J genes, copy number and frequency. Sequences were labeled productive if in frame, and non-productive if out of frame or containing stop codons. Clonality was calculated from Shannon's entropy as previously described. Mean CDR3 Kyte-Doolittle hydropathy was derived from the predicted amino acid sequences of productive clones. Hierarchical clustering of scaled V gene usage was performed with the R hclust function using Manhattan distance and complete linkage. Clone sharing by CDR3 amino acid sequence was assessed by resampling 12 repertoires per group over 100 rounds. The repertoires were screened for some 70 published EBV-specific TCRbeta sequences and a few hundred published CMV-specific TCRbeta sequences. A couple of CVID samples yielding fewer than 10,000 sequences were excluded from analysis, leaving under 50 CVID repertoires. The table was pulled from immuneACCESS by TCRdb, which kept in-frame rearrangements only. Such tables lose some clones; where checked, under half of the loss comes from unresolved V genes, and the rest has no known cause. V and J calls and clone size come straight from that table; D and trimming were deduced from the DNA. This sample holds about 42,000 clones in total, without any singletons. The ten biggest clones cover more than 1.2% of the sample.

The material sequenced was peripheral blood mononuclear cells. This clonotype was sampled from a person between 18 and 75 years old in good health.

The CDR3 protein is CASSQGLYTGELFF. The covered CDR3 bases are TGCGCCAGCAGCCAGGGACTCTACACCGGGGAG. The rearrangement combines TRBV4-1 with TRBJ2-2; the D segment could be TRBD2, given 6 matching bases. The read ends 3 residues early relative to the CDR3; the germline J gene fills the gap. CDR1 and CDR2 are read off the germline V gene as MGHRA and YSYEKL. The trim is 3 bases for V and 3 bases for J, with a gap of 8 bases between the germline ends. The CDR3 runs 14 amino acids, cysteine and phenylalanine included. Sequencing covers 33 bases of the CDR3, shown here with the frame starting at base 1.